A single sample is the source of the 20 T cell receptor beta chains below, sequenced in a study of blood T cell repertoires in COVID-19. Sequencing used immunoSEQ multiplex PCR; TCRdb keeps in-frame clones, though not all of them. The sample contains about 44,000 clones, about nine tenths of which appear only once. Sequenced sample: peripheral blood. Receptors originate from a woman older than 75 in a cohort sampled during active or convalescent COVID-19.

This clone has a handful of counts. V gene TRBV4-1 combines with J gene TRBJ1-2; 7 bases map to TRBD1. Germline V lookup: CDR1 MGHRA, CDR2 YSYEKL. The V segment lost 2 bases and the J segment 8 bases; nucleotides outside the gene matches: 14. The CDR3 runs to 16 residues. CDR3 bases: TGCGCCAGCAGCCAACCGCGAAAGGGGGCGGCGAGCGGCTACACCTTC. This gives the protein CASSQPRKGAASGYTF.

The chain is built from TRBV30 and TRBJ1-2, with D hard to call. Germline V CDR1 and CDR2: GTSNPN, SVGIG (reference sequence). CDR3 length: 13 residues. Trimming pared 0 bases from V and 8 bases from J, leaving 13 bases between. CDR3 sequence (DNA): TGTGCCTGGAGTGTACGTGTAGGCGGCGGCTACACCTTC. Protein: CAWSVRVGGGYTF.

The V gene is TRBV5-6, the J gene TRBJ2-3, with D perhaps TRBD2 (5 bases). This CDR3 comprises 13 residues. V lost 0 bases and J 8 bases, leaving 10 bases between the germline ends. The germline CDR1 and CDR2 sequences are SGHDT and YYEEEE. The CDR3 is CASSLGGYVTQYF. In DNA, the CDR3 is TGTGCCAGCAGCTTGGGCGGGTATGTTACGCAGTATTTT.

This clone was seen once. The chain combines TRBV6-5 with TRBJ1-1; 9 bases align to TRBD1. The CDR3 sequence is 14 residues long. Germline trimming cut 5 bases from V and 4 bases from J; bases unmatched to any gene: 5. CDR1 MNHEY and CDR2 SVGAGI come from the germline V gene. The CDR3 bases are TGTGCCAGCAGTACTTTGGACAGGGGCACTGAAGCTTTCTTT. The encoded protein is CASSTLDRGTEAFF.

The rearrangement uses TRBV6-2 or TRBV6-3 and TRBJ1-5, with D possibly TRBD1 on 5 matching bases. The germline CDR1 and CDR2 sequences are MNHEY and SVGEGT. The CDR3 has 14 amino acids. V lost 2 bases, J lost 2 bases, and 7 bases lay in between. CDR3 protein: CASSYTGRNQPQHF. CDR3 in DNA: TGTGCCAGCAGTTACACAGGCCGCAATCAGCCCCAGCATTTT.

V and J are TRBV5-6 and TRBJ2-7; 11 nucleotides line up with TRBD1. Trimming took 5 bases from V and 4 from J; bases not matched to a gene: 5. This CDR3 region has 14 residues. The germline gives CDR1 SGHDT, CDR2 YYEEEE. In nucleotides, the CDR3 is TGTGCCAGCAGAAGGACAGGGGGCAAGTACGAGCAGTACTTC. Its translation is CASRRTGGKYEQYF.

The CDR3 sequence: CASTRDRENTEAFF. The CDR3 region has the DNA TGTGCCAGCACCCGGGACAGGGAGAACACTGAAGCTTTCTTT. The genes are TRBV7-2 and TRBJ1-1; 9 bases match TRBD1. Losses at the gene ends were 7 bases for V and 1 base for J; bases not matched to a gene: 4. Germline CDR1 and CDR2: SGHTA and FQGNSA. The length of the CDR3 is 14 residues. Looking up the rest from reference TRBV7-2 and TRBJ1-1 gives the full variable domain: GAGVSQSPSNKVTEKGKDVELRCDPISGHTALYWYRQSLGQGLEFLIYFQGNSAPDKSGLPSDRFSAERTGGSVSTLTIQRTQQEDSAVYLCASTRDRENTEAFFGQGTRLTVV.

In its sample, this clone was seen many times. This chain links TRBV6-2 or TRBV6-3 with TRBJ2-5; 7 bases match TRBD2. The V segment lost 5 bases and the J segment 5 bases; nucleotides outside the gene matches: 14. CDR3 length: 16 amino acids. Germline lookup yields CDR1 MNHEY and CDR2 SVGEGT. CDR3: CASSKRTRRMGETQYF. The CDR3 DNA reads TGTGCCAGCAGTAAAAGGACTAGGCGGATGGGGGAGACCCAGTACTTC.

This chain joins TRBV10-2 and TRBJ2-1; 8 positions agree with TRBD2. V gave up 7 bases and J gave up 6 bases; unmatched junction bases: 8. Germline CDR1 WSHSY, CDR2 SAAADI. This CDR3 region has 14 residues. CDR3 DNA sequence: TGCGCCAGCACCCCGGGGGGGAGTCTCAATGAGCAGTTCTTC. Its protein is CASTPGGSLNEQFF.

This chain links TRBV5-8 with TRBJ1-1; D remains ambiguous. The germline gives CDR1 SGHTS, CDR2 YDEGEE. V lost 1 base to trimming and J lost 1 base, with 8 bases between them. The CDR3 extends over 14 amino acids. For the CDR3, the DNA is TGTGCCAGCAGCTTGCGAGGGAAGAACACTGAAGCTTTCTTT. The encoded protein is CASSLRGKNTEAFF.

This rearrangement joins TRBV10-3 to TRBJ2-5; 7 bases align to TRBD2. Germline CDR1 is ENHRY and CDR2 is SYGVKD. Trimming cost V 11 bases and J 1 base; bases outside gene matches: 13. The CDR3 runs 15 residues. The CDR3 loop is CAVRSGNLSQETQYF. The DNA for the CDR3 is TGTGCCGTTCGAAGCGGGAACTTGAGCCAAGAGACCCAGTACTTC.

The chain employs TRBV7-8 and TRBJ1-2; D remains ambiguous. CDR3 length: 14 residues. V shed 3 bases and J shed 4 bases, with 12 bases lying between them. The germline V gene has CDR1 SGHVS and CDR2 FQNEAQ. The CDR3 here is CASSLVLETYGYTF. The DNA for the CDR3 is TGTGCCAGCAGCTTGGTTTTGGAGACCTATGGCTACACCTTC.

This chain uses TRBV30 with TRBJ2-2; the match to TRBD1 covers 9 bases. V dropped 3 bases and J dropped 6; count of bases not matched to a gene: 8. The CDR3 has 15 amino acids. Germline V gene lookup returns CDR1 GTSNPN and CDR2 SVGIG (reference sequence). The CDR3 DNA reads TGTGCCTGGAGGCCGACAGGGGGGTTGTCCGGGGAGCTGTTTTTT. Translation gives CAWRPTGGLSGELFF. Using reference TRBV30 and TRBJ2-2 for the parts outside the CDR3, the full variable domain is SQTIHQWPATLVQPVGSPLSLECTVEGTSNPNLYWYRQAAGRGLQLLFYSVGIGQISSEVPQNLSASRPQDRQFILSSKKLLLSDSGFYLCAWRPTGGLSGELFFGEGSRLTVL.

The chain is built from TRBV18 and TRBJ2-7, with 11 nucleotides matching TRBD1. V lost 4 bases, J lost 2 bases, and 1 base stayed unmatched. Germline V gives CDR1 KGHSH, CDR2 LQKENI. CDR3 size: 14 residues. In DNA, the CDR3 is TGTGCCAGCTCACTGGGACAGGGGGCCTACGAGCAGTACTTC. Its translation: CASSLGQGAYEQYF.

The chain is built from TRBV6-5 and TRBJ2-4; D not resolved. The V end was cut by 2 bases, the J end by 7 bases, with 15 bases between. There are 15 residues in the CDR3. The germline V gene has CDR1 MNHEY and CDR2 SVGAGI. The CDR3 here is CASSYNSGIENIQYF. The CDR3 DNA follows: TGTGCCAGCAGTTACAATTCGGGTATAGAGAACATTCAGTACTTC.

This clone was detected only once. This chain uses TRBV27 with TRBJ1-2; 7 bases align to TRBD1. Germline CDR1 is MNHEY and CDR2 is SMNVEV (reference sequence). This CDR3 region has 13 residues. The V segment lost 6 bases and the J segment 4 bases; nucleotides outside the gene matches: 5. Here the CDR3 reads CASRATGAYGYTF. DNA for the CDR3: TGTGCCAGCAGGGCAACAGGGGCCTATGGCTACACCTTC.

The chain joins TRBV7-9 to TRBJ2-3; 9 nucleotides match TRBD2. The V segment lost 1 base and the J segment 1 base; nucleotides outside the gene matches: 12. The CDR3 is made up of 19 amino acids. From germline, CDR1 is SEHNR and CDR2 FQNEAQ (reference sequence). The CDR3 reads CASSLEGRGSGGRTDTQYF. CDR3 in DNA: TGTGCCAGCAGCTTAGAGGGTAGGGGTAGCGGGGGACGCACAGATACGCAGTATTTT.

The chain combines TRBV7-2 with TRBJ1-4; D not certain. Germline V gives CDR1 SGHTA, CDR2 FQGNSA. V dropped 5 bases and J dropped 7 bases, with 14 bases sitting between them. The CDR3 loop spans 14 amino acids. The CDR3 coding sequence is TGTGCCAGCAGCCCCCAGGTTGGTTCTGAAAAACTGTTTTTT. Translated, it gives CASSPQVGSEKLFF.

The gene calls are TRBV28 and TRBJ1-6; weak D call: TRBD1 (5 bases). The CDR3 consists of 17 residues. The germline V gene encodes CDR1 MDHEN and CDR2 SYDVKM. V shed 2 bases and J shed 0 bases, with 11 bases lying between them. CDR3 amino acids: CASSLGGSSSYNSPLHF. Here the CDR3 DNA reads TGTGCCAGCAGTTTAGGGGGGAGCAGCTCCTATAATTCACCCCTCCACTTT.

V gene TRBV6-5 combines with J gene TRBJ1-2; 8 nucleotides line up with TRBD1. CDR3 size: 12 residues. Per the germline V gene, CDR1 is MNHEY and CDR2 is SVGAGI. With 10 bases clipped from V and 8 bases from J, the junction kept 9 bases outside the gene matches. This CDR3 is CATYTGGQGYTF. The CDR3 DNA sequence: TGTGCCACCTATACAGGGGGTCAGGGCTACACCTTC.